This T cell receptor (beta chain) was profiled in a study of cytomegalovirus exposure and HLA in healthy donors. Study conclusions and caveats: Several top significant clusters appeared, in a later analysis, to be linked to common viral pathogens.

CDR1 and CDR2 from the germline V gene are ENHRY and SYGVKD. The CDR3 covers 17 residues. With 6 bases removed from V and 0 bases from J, the gap between germline ends came to 19 bases. PCR used 60 Vbeta primers and 13 Jbeta primers. The method was immunoSEQ multiplex PCR; TCRdb's version includes in-frame clones alone and lacks a portion of them. Of about 160,000 clones in the sample, about 60% were seen once. Details on this clone: Its target is unknown.

Sequencing used PBMCs. This sequence joins TRBV10-3 and TRBJ2-3; no clear D gene. The TCR comes from an older woman in good health and CMV-seropositive. The DNA for the CDR3 is TGTGCCATCAGCCCCGGGTCCTCCGTTCCTAGCACAGATACGCAGTATTTT. This codes for CAISPGSSVPSTDTQYF.